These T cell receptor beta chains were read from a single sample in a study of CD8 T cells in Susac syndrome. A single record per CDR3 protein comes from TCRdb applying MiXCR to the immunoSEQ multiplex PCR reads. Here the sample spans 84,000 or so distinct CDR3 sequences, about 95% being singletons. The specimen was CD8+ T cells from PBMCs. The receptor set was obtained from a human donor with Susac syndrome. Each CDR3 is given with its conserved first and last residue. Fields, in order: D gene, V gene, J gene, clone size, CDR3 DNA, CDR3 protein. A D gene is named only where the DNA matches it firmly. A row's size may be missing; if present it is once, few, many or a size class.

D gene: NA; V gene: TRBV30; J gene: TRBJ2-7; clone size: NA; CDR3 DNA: TGTGCCTGGAGTTACTACGGAAGCTCCTACGAGCAGTACTTC; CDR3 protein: CAWSYYGSSYEQYF
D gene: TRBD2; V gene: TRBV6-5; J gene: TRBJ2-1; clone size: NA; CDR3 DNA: TGTGCCAGCAGCCCCGGGGGGGACTACAATGAGCAGTTCTTC; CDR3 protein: CASSPGGDYNEQFF
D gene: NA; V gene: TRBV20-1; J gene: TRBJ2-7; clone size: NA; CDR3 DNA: TGCAGTGCTAGAGATGGGGTCGAGCAGTACTTC; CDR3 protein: CSARDGVEQYF
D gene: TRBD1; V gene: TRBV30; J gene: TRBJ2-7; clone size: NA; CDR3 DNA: TGTGCCTGGGGGTCCGGGACAGGATTTTACGAGCAGTACTTC; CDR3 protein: CAWGSGTGFYEQYF
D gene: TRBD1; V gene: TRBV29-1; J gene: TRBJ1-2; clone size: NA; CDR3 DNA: TGCAGCGTTGACGGGGACAGGGTTCAGGGCTACACCTTC; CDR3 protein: CSVDGDRVQGYTF
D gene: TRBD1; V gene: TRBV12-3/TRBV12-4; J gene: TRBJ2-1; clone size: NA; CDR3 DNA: TGTGCCAGCAGTCAGCCCGGGACAGGGACCTACAATGAGCAGTTCTTC; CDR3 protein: CASSQPGTGTYNEQFF
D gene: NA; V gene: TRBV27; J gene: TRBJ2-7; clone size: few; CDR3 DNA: TGTGCCAGCAGTTTGACGTCGACCTACGAGCAGTACTTC; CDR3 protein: CASSLTSTYEQYF
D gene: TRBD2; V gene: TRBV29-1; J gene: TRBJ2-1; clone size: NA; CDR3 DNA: TGCAGCGTTGGACTAGCGGAAATCGAAGGTCATGAGCAGTTCTTC; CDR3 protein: CSVGLAEIEGHEQFF
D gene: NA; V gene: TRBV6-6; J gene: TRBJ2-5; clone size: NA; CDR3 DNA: TGTGCCAGCGCCGGGGCAGGGGTGAGGGAGACCCAGTACTTC; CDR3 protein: CASAGAGVRETQYF
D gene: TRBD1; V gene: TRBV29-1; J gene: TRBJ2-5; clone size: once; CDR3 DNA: TGCAGCGTTTCGACAGGGGGCTTTGAGACCCAGTACTTC; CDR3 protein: CSVSTGGFETQYF
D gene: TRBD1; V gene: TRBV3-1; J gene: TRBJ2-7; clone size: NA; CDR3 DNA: TGTGCCAGCAGCCAAGATCCCTGGGGACAGGGCTCCTACGAGCAGTACTTC; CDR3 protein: CASSQDPWGQGSYEQYF
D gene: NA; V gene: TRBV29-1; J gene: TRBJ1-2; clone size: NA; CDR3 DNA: TGCAGCGTTGACAATCTTACGGGTGGCTACACCTTC; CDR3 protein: CSVDNLTGGYTF
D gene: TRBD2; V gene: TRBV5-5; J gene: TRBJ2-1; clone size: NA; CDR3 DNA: TGTGCCAGCAGCTTACTAGCGGGAGGGAGGGAGCAGTTCTTC; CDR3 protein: CASSLLAGGREQFF
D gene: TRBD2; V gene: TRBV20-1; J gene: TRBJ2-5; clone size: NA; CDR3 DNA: TGCAGTGCTAGAGATCTAGCGGGAGAAGAGACCCAGTACTTC; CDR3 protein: CSARDLAGEETQYF
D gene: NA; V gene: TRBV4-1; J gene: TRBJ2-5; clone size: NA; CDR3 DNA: TGCGCCAGCAGCCAAGAGCTGGCAGACCCTCAAGAGACCCAGTACTTC; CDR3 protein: CASSQELADPQETQYF
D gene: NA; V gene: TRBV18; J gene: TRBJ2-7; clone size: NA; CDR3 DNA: TGTGCCAGCTCACCATTAGGCCACGAGCAGTACTTC; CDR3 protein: CASSPLGHEQYF
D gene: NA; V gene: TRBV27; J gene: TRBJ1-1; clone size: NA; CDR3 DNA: TGTGCCAGCAGTTTCAAAGGCGTTGTACTCGACACTGAAGCTTTCTTT; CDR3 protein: CASSFKGVVLDTEAFF
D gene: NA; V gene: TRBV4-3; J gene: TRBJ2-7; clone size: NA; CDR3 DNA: TGCGCCAGCAGCCAAGTACGAGGACTCGAGCAGTACTTC; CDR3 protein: CASSQVRGLEQYF
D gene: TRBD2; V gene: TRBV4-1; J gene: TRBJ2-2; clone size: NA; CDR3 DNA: TGCGCCAGCAGCCAAGTGAGCTTGAGACTAGCGGACACCGGGGAGCTGTTTTTT; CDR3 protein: CASSQVSLRLADTGELFF
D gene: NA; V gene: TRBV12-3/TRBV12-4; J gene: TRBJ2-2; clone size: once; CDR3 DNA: TGTGCCAGCAGTTTAGGACTTAACACCGGGGAGCTGTTTTTT; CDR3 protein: CASSLGLNTGELFF
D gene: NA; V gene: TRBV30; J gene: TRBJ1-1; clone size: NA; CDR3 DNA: TGTGCCTGGAGTGTTAACATGAACACTGAAGCTTTCTTT; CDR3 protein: CAWSVNMNTEAFF
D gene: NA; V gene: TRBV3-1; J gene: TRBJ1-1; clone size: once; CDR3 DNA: TGTGCCAGCAGCCAAGGGAGGACGTCGAACACTGAAGCTTTCTTT; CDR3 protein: CASSQGRTSNTEAFF
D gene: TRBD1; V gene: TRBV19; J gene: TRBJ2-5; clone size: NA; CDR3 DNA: TGTGCCAGTAGTGACCGCCGGAAACAGGGGCTGGAAGAGACCCAGTACTTC; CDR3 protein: CASSDRRKQGLEETQYF
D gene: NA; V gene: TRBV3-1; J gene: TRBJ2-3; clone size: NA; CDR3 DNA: TGTGCCAGCAGCCATCCCCCCAGGGCAGATACGCAGTATTTT; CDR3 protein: CASSHPPRADTQYF
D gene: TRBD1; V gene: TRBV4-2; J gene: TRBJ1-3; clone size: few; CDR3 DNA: TGTGCCAGCAGCCAGGGGACAGGGAGCTCTGGAAACACCATATATTTT; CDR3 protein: CASSQGTGSSGNTIYF
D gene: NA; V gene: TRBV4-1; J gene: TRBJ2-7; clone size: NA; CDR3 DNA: TGCGCCAGCAGCCAAGATCCCTCAAACGAGCAGTACTTC; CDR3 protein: CASSQDPSNEQYF
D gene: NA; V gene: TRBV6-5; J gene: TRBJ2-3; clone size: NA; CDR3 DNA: TGTGCCAGCAGTTTAACCGCAGGGGCCCCTGTAGCGGCCACGTCCACAGATACGCAGTATTTT; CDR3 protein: CASSLTAGAPVAATSTDTQYF
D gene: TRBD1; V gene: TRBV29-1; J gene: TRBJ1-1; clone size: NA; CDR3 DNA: TGCAGCGTCCCCCAGGGGGGCACTGAAGCTTTCTTT; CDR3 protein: CSVPQGGTEAFF
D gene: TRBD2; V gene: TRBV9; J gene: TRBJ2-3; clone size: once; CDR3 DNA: TGTGCCAGCAGCGCTGACCCGACGGGAGGGGGCACAGATACGCAGTATTTT; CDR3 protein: CASSADPTGGGTDTQYF
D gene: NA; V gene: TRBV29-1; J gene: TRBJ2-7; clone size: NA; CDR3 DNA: TGCAGCGTTGTAGAACAGGGCCCCTACGAGCAGTACTTC; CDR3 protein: CSVVEQGPYEQYF
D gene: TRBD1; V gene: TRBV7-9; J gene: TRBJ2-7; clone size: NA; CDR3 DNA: TGTGCCAGCAGCTTAAGGGGACAGGCCTACGAGCAGTACTTC; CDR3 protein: CASSLRGQAYEQYF
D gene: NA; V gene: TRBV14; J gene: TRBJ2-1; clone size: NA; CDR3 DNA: TGTGCCAGCTACCAATCGGGATACAATGAGCAGTTCTTC; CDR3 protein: CASYQSGYNEQFF
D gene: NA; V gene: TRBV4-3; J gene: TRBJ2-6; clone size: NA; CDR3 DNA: TGCGCCAGCAGCCACCGAGACGGAAACTCTGGGGCCAACGTCCTGACTTTC; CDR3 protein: CASSHRDGNSGANVLTF
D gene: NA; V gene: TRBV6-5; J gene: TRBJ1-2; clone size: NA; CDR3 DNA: TGTGCCAGCAGATCCCAATATGGCTACACCTTC; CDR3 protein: CASRSQYGYTF
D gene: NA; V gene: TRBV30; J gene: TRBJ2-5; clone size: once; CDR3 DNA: TGTGCCTGGAACACAGGAGAAGAGACCCAGTACTTC; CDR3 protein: CAWNTGEETQYF
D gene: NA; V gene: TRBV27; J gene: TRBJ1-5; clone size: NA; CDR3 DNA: TGTGCCAGCAGTCTACAGGCCTTGGGGCCCCAGCATTTT; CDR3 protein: CASSLQALGPQHF
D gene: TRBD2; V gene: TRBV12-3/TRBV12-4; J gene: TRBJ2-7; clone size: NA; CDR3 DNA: TGTGCCAGCAGTTTTGGACTAGGCCCCTACGAGCAGTACTTC; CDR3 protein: CASSFGLGPYEQYF
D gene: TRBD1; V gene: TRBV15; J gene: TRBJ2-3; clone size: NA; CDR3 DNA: TGTGCCACCAGCAGAGAGACAGGGGGCCCTACAGATACGCAGTATTTT; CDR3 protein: CATSRETGGPTDTQYF
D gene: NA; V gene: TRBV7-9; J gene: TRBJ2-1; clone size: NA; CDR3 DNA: TGTGCCAGCAGCTTCCGGGAGCAGTTCTTC; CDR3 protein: CASSFREQFF
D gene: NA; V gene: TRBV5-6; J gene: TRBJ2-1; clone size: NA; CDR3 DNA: TGTGCCAGCAGCTTGGCACAGAGAGTCCACAATGAGCAGTTCTTC; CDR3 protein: CASSLAQRVHNEQFF
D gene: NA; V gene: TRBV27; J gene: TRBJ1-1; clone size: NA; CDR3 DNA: TGTGCCAGCAGTTTATCGCCTACAGGGACTACTGAAGCTTTCTTT; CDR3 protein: CASSLSPTGTTEAFF
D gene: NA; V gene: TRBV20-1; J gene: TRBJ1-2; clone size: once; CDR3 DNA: TGCAGTGCTAGAGTCAGGACGATCGACATGGCTGGCTACACCTTC; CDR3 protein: CSARVRTIDMAGYTF
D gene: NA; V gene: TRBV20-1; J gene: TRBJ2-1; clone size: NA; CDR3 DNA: TGCAGTGCCGGAGCGGAGGGGAGCTCCTACAATGAGCAGTTCTTC; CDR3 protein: CSAGAEGSSYNEQFF
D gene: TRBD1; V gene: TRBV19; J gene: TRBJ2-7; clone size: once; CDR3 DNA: TGTGCCAGTAGTACAGGACAGGCGATTGCCTACGAGCAGTACTTC; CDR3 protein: CASSTGQAIAYEQYF
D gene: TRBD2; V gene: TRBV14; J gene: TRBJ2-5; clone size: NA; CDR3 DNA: TGTGCCAGCAGCCTCTTTCTAGCGGGAGTACAAGAGACCCAGTACTTC; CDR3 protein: CASSLFLAGVQETQYF
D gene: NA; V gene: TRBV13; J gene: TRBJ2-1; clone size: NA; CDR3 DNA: TGTGCCAGCAGCTTAGACTCGCCAAATGAGCAGTTCTTC; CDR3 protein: CASSLDSPNEQFF
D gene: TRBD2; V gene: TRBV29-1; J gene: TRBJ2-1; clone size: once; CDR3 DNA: TGCAGCGGGGACTACTACAATGAGCAGTTCTTC; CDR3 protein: CSGDYYNEQFF
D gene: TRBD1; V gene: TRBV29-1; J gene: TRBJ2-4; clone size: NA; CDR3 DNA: TGCAGCGTTGTACAGGGGGCGAAAACAACCGCTTTAGCCAAAAACATTCAGTACTTC; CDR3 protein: CSVVQGAKTTALAKNIQYF
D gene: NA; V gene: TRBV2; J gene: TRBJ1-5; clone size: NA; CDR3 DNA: TGTGCCAGCTGGGGGGGAAACAGCAATCAGCCCCAGCATTTT; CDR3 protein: CASWGGNSNQPQHF
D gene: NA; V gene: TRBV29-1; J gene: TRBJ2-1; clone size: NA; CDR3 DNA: TGCAGCGTTGATGAGACAGGACTCTCCTACAATGAGCAGTTCTTC; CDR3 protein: CSVDETGLSYNEQFF
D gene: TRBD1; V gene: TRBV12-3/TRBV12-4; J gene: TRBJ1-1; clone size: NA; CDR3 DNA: TGTGCCAGCAGGGACACCACACAGGGGGCGTGGACTGAAGCTTTCTTT; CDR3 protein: CASRDTTQGAWTEAFF